Listed below are T cell receptor beta chains from one sample, sequenced in a study of PD-L1 blockade in urothelial cancer. Using immunoSEQ multiplex PCR, the repertoire was profiled, and TCRdb retains in-frame clones only, with some absent. The sample yields some 66,000 clones, around 86% seen once. Source: PBMCs, taken around atezolizumab (anti-PD-L1) treatment. The receptors here all came from a man in his 60s with urothelial cancer. Both conserved end residues are part of each CDR3. Fields, in order: D gene, J gene, clone size, V gene, CDR3 protein, CDR3 DNA. A D gene is named only where the DNA matches it firmly. Where a row states a size, it is once, few, many or the class of an expanded clone; other rows omit it.

>TRBD2|TRBJ2-7|NA|TRBV6-1
CASSEETSASSYEQYF
TGTGCCAGCAGTGAAGAAACTAGCGCGAGCTCCTACGAGCAGTACTTC
>TRBD1|TRBJ1-4|NA|TRBV6-6
CASAPTGGLEKLFF
TGTGCCAGCGCGCCGACAGGGGGGCTCGAAAAACTGTTTTTT
>NA|TRBJ1-2|NA|TRBV5-4
CASSLDPGVNYGYTF
TGTGCCAGCAGCTTGGACCCAGGGGTCAACTATGGCTACACCTTC
>TRBD1|TRBJ1-2|NA|TRBV15
CATSSDRGSNYGYTF
TGTGCCACCAGCAGTGACAGGGGCTCTAACTATGGCTACACCTTC
>TRBD1|TRBJ2-2|NA|TRBV18
CASSQQTGDTGELFF
TGTGCCAGCTCACAGCAGACAGGGGACACCGGGGAGCTGTTTTTT
>NA|TRBJ2-3|NA|TRBV7-8
CASSLVLGSDTQYF
TGTGCCAGCAGCTTAGTTCTGGGCTCAGATACGCAGTATTTT
>TRBD2|TRBJ2-1|NA|TRBV27
CASSWGLAGISSYNEQFF
TGTGCCAGCAGTTGGGGACTAGCGGGAATAAGCTCCTACAATGAGCAGTTCTTC
>NA|TRBJ1-2|NA|TRBV11-2
CASSLPRAGRVWYGYTF
TGTGCCAGCAGCTTACCCAGGGCAGGGAGGGTGTGGTATGGCTACACCTTC
>NA|TRBJ1-6|few|TRBV10-3
CAISEERSNSPLHF
TGTGCCATCAGTGAGGAACGGTCTAATTCACCCCTCCACTTT
>TRBD2|TRBJ2-2|NA|TRBV7-2
CASSLRPTSGGTNTGELFF
TGTGCCAGCAGCCTACGCCCGACTAGCGGGGGGACGAACACCGGGGAGCTGTTTTTT
>NA|TRBJ1-4|few|TRBV19
CASSRDTATNEKLFF
TGTGCCAGTAGTCGCGACACGGCAACTAATGAAAAACTGTTTTTT
>TRBD1|TRBJ1-6|NA|TRBV19
CASTQGQDNSPLHF
TGTGCCAGTACCCAGGGACAGGATAATTCACCCCTCCACTTT
>TRBD1|TRBJ2-7|NA|TRBV29-1
CSVEEIQGAAYEQYF
TGCAGCGTTGAAGAGATACAGGGGGCGGCCTACGAGCAGTACTTC
>TRBD2|TRBJ2-5|NA|TRBV11-2
CASSIGSGIVETQYF
TGTGCCAGCAGCATTGGTAGCGGGATAGTCGAGACCCAGTACTTC
>TRBD2|TRBJ2-5|NA|TRBV5-1
CASSPAGGQETQYF
TGCGCCAGCAGCCCAGCGGGGGGTCAAGAGACCCAGTACTTC
>TRBD1|TRBJ1-2|NA|TRBV6-5
CASRDRTGDGYTF
TGTGCCAGCAGGGACCGGACAGGGGATGGCTACACCTTC
>NA|TRBJ1-6|NA|TRBV15
CATSRDFRVGITPLHF
TGTGCCACCAGCAGGGACTTTAGGGTGGGAATTACACCCCTCCACTTT
>TRBD1|TRBJ2-7|NA|TRBV28
CASAIWDREGEYF
TGTGCCAGCGCGATTTGGGACAGGGAGGGCGAGTACTTC
>TRBD2|TRBJ2-5|NA|TRBV4-1
CASSQGSGVQETQYF
TGCGCCAGCAGCCAAGGGAGCGGGGTGCAAGAGACCCAGTACTTC
>TRBD1|TRBJ2-5|NA|TRBV20-1
CSATGGETQYF
TGCAGTGCAACAGGGGGGGAGACCCAGTACTTC
>NA|TRBJ2-7|large|TRBV5-1
CASSLSPFYRYAPYEQYF
TGCGCCAGCAGCTTGAGTCCTTTTTACAGGTACGCTCCCTACGAGCAGTACTTC
>NA|TRBJ2-1|NA|TRBV7-9
CASSSQNEQFF
TGTGCCAGCAGCTCCCAGAATGAGCAGTTCTTC
>TRBD1|TRBJ1-1|NA|TRBV11-3
CASSRQGWAEAFF
TGTGCCAGCAGCAGACAGGGGTGGGCTGAAGCTTTCTTT
>NA|TRBJ2-7|NA|TRBV2
CASNRGSYIYEQYF
TGTGCCAGCAATCGAGGGAGTTATATCTACGAGCAGTACTTC
>NA|TRBJ2-7|NA|TRBV7-3
CASSLTTSYEQYF
TGTGCCAGCAGCTTAACAACATCCTACGAGCAGTACTTC
>NA|TRBJ1-2|many|TRBV7-2
CASRRESSRGYGYTF
TGTGCCAGCAGGAGAGAGAGTAGCAGGGGCTATGGCTACACCTTC
>TRBD2|TRBJ2-3|NA|TRBV19
CASSFWGSSGGDTQYF
TGTGCCAGTAGTTTTTGGGGATCTAGCGGGGGGGATACGCAGTATTTT
>NA|TRBJ1-1|NA|TRBV7-2
CASSLAAGRTEAFF
TGTGCCAGCAGCTTAGCGGCAGGGAGGACTGAAGCTTTCTTT
>TRBD1|TRBJ2-3|NA|TRBV10-3
CAISESTGGTQYF
TGTGCCATCAGTGAGTCCACAGGGGGTACGCAGTATTTT
>NA|TRBJ1-2|NA|TRBV9
CASSPTGGNYGYTF
TGTGCCAGCAGCCCCACGGGAGGGAACTATGGCTACACCTTC
>TRBD1|TRBJ2-5|NA|TRBV28
CASSLRGLETQYF
TGTGCCAGCAGTTTAAGGGGGCTAGAGACCCAGTACTTC
>NA|TRBJ2-5|NA|TRBV7-2
CASSRGGALETQYF
TGTGCCAGCTCGAGGGGGGGCGCGTTGGAGACCCAGTACTTC
>TRBD1|TRBJ1-6|NA|TRBV9
CASSSNRGQGSPLHF
TGTGCCAGCAGCTCAAACAGGGGGCAAGGTTCACCCCTCCACTTT
>TRBD1|TRBJ2-7|NA|TRBV11-2
CASSTGTGPSSYEQYF
TGTGCCAGCAGCACCGGGACAGGGCCCAGCTCCTACGAGCAGTACTTC
>TRBD1|TRBJ1-4|NA|TRBV6-5
CASSDRQGRDKLFF
TGTGCCAGCAGTGATCGACAGGGTAGGGATAAACTGTTTTTT
>TRBD2|TRBJ2-7|NA|TRBV11-2
CASSGGLGYEQYF
TGTGCCAGCAGCGGGGGACTAGGGTACGAGCAGTACTTC
>TRBD2|TRBJ2-1|NA|TRBV6-6
CASRLGTSGGGQFF
TGTGCCAGCAGACTCGGGACTAGCGGGGGAGGGCAGTTCTTC
>NA|TRBJ2-2|NA|TRBV9
CASSGGAGNTGELFF
TGTGCCAGCAGTGGGGGGGCCGGGAACACCGGGGAGCTGTTTTTT
>NA|TRBJ1-1|NA|TRBV7-3
CASSLGQANTEAFF
TGTGCCAGCAGCTTAGGACAAGCAAACACTGAAGCTTTCTTT
>NA|TRBJ2-3|NA|TRBV29-1
CSVGAGLTDTQYF
TGCAGCGTTGGGGCGGGGTTGACAGATACGCAGTATTTT
>NA|TRBJ1-1|NA|TRBV6-1
CASSRPFREAEAFF
TGTGCCAGCAGCCGCCCTTTCAGAGAGGCTGAAGCTTTCTTT
>NA|TRBJ1-1|NA|TRBV9
CASSVGLSGAANTEAFF
TGTGCCAGCAGCGTAGGTCTCAGCGGGGCCGCGAACACTGAAGCTTTCTTT
>NA|TRBJ2-2|NA|TRBV7-3
CASSLDSGELFF
TGTGCCAGCAGCCTAGATTCCGGGGAGCTGTTTTTT
>TRBD2|TRBJ2-3|once|TRBV18
CASSPGPSGSSDTQYF
TGTGCCAGCTCACCAGGGCCTAGCGGTTCCTCAGATACGCAGTATTTT
>NA|TRBJ1-1|once|TRBV9
CASSVGVTAVNTEAFF
TGTGCCAGCAGCGTAGGGGTCACAGCGGTGAACACTGAAGCTTTCTTT
>TRBD1|TRBJ1-5|NA|TRBV7-8
CASAGTDFSGNQPQHF
TGTGCCAGCGCCGGGACAGATTTTAGTGGCAATCAGCCCCAGCATTTT
>NA|TRBJ2-3|once|TRBV5-6
CASSFPGSTDTQYF
TGTGCCAGCAGCTTCCCAGGGAGCACAGATACGCAGTATTTT
>TRBD2|TRBJ2-1|NA|TRBV2
CASSDRTSGVNEQFF
TGTGCCAGCAGTGATAGGACTAGCGGGGTCAATGAGCAGTTCTTC
>NA|TRBJ1-1|NA|TRBV18
CASSPRDLGMDTEAFF
TGTGCCAGCTCACCGCGGGACTTAGGAATGGACACTGAAGCTTTCTTT
>TRBD2|TRBJ2-7|once|TRBV11-2
CASSPGLRYEQYF
TGTGCCAGCAGTCCGGGACTACGCTACGAGCAGTACTTC
>TRBD1|TRBJ1-4|NA|TRBV5-1
CASSLDRGEDIEKLFF
TGCGCCAGCAGCTTAGACAGGGGCGAAGACATTGAAAAACTGTTTTTT
>NA|TRBJ2-5|NA|TRBV5-1
CASSFPGSQETQYF
TGCGCCAGCAGCTTCCCGGGGAGCCAAGAGACCCAGTACTTC
>TRBD1|TRBJ2-7|few|TRBV5-6
CASSPSSSLGTGSYEQYF
TGTGCCAGCAGCCCATCATCCTCCCTGGGGACAGGGAGCTACGAGCAGTACTTC
>NA|TRBJ2-1|NA|TRBV9
CASSSTDRLSYNEQFF
TGTGCCAGCAGCTCCACAGACAGGTTGTCCTACAATGAGCAGTTCTTC
>TRBD1|TRBJ2-7|once|TRBV10-2
CASTGGNYEQYF
TGCGCCAGCACAGGGGGAAACTACGAGCAGTACTTC
>NA|TRBJ2-7|once|TRBV30
CAWRGLGRLYEQYF
TGTGCCTGGAGGGGGCTGGGTCGCCTGTACGAGCAGTACTTC
>NA|TRBJ1-4|NA|TRBV2
CASSVTRARFDKLFF
TGTGCCAGCAGTGTGACCAGGGCGAGGTTCGATAAACTGTTTTTT
>NA|TRBJ2-7|NA|TRBV9
CASSVGGVLYEQYF
TGTGCCAGCAGCGTAGGCGGCGTTCTCTACGAGCAGTACTTC
>NA|TRBJ2-7|NA|TRBV7-2
CASSRDGGTYEQYF
TGTGCCAGCAGCCGAGACGGGGGTACCTACGAGCAGTACTTC